Presented here are 16 T cell receptor beta chains from one specimen sequenced in a study of cytomegalovirus exposure and HLA in healthy donors. Profiled with immunoSEQ multiplex PCR; TCRdb holds only in-frame clones, not every one. The profile covers about 170,000 clones, with about 88% appearing a single time and around 2.1% taken by the ten largest. The sequencing sample was made of PBMCs. These receptors were collected from a woman aged 18-30 years in good health and CMV-seronegative.

The gene calls are TRBV4-1 and TRBJ2-7; TRBD2 might be the D (5 bases). CDR3 size: 14 residues. Trimming left V 1 base short and J 3 bases short, with 10 bases between. Germline CDR1 MGHRA, CDR2 YSYEKL. CDR3 amino acids: CASSQGTGLYEQYF. CDR3 coding DNA: TGCGCCAGCAGCCAAGGGACTGGTCTCTACGAGCAGTACTTC.

The chain recombines TRBV4-3 with TRBJ2-1; D gene uncertain. Germline V gene data show CDR1 as LGHNA and CDR2 as YSLEER. V was shortened by 1 base and J by 6 bases, with 4 bases between the two germline ends. This CDR3 has 12 amino acids. The CDR3, as DNA: TGCGCCAGCAGCCAAGTCCGCAATGAGCAGTTCTTC. Its protein product is CASSQVRNEQFF.

The chain links TRBV4-3 to TRBJ1-4; tentative D call: TRBD1 (5 bases). V was clipped by 1 base and J by 7 bases, with 13 bases between them. Germline V gene lookup returns CDR1 LGHNA and CDR2 YSLEER. This CDR3 spans 15 amino acids. CDR3 region: CASSQGGREVEKLFF. The CDR3 nucleotides read TGCGCCAGCAGCCAAGGCGGCAGGGAAGTTGAAAAACTGTTTTTT.

The V and J genes are TRBV19 and TRBJ1-4; the D gene is possibly TRBD1 (5 bases). V was shortened by 2 bases and J by 0 bases, with 13 bases between the two germline ends. Germline CDR1 LNHDA, CDR2 SQIVND (reference sequence). This CDR3 has 17 amino acids. CDR3 region: CASSITQDTTTNEKLFF. CDR3 coding DNA: TGTGCCAGTAGTATAACCCAGGACACCACAACTAATGAAAAACTGTTTTTT.

This rearrangement joins TRBV4-1 to TRBJ1-2; 7 nucleotides match TRBD1. Germline CDR1 and CDR2: MGHRA and YSYEKL. J gave up 5 bases and V 6 bases, and 9 bases lay outside the gene matches. The CDR3 sequence is 14 residues long. This CDR3 is CASSPGDRNYGYTF. Written as DNA, the CDR3 is TGCGCCAGCAGTCCAGGGGACAGAAATTATGGCTACACCTTC.

This chain connects TRBV25-1 to TRBJ1-2; TRBD1 might be the D (5 bases). Germline CDR1 reads MGHDK; CDR2 reads SYGVNS. The CDR3 has 12 amino acids. The V and J ends lost 6 bases and 5 bases respectively, with 10 bases between them. DNA of the CDR3: TGTGCCAGCAGCGCGGGACCTTATGGCTACACCTTC. Translation: CASSAGPYGYTF.

This clone was seen a handful of times. V gene TRBV19 combines with J gene TRBJ1-1; 8 bases map to TRBD1. From germline, CDR1 is LNHDA and CDR2 SQIVND (reference sequence). Trimming cost V 6 bases and J 5 bases; bases outside gene matches: 8. There are 14 residues in the CDR3. The CDR3 region is CASRNRGDITEAFF. The CDR3 DNA reads as TGTGCCAGTAGAAACAGGGGGGATATTACTGAAGCTTTCTTT.

V is TRBV5-1 and J is TRBJ2-5; a weak D match, TRBD2 (5 bases). Germline CDR1 reads SGHRS; CDR2 reads YFSETQ. V lost 4 bases and J lost 2, with 9 bases in between. CDR3 length: 13 amino acids. The CDR3 coding sequence is TGCGCCAGCAGCGACGGGATTCAAGAGACCCAGTACTTC. It specifies CASSDGIQETQYF.

The V gene is TRBV6-4, the J gene TRBJ1-2, with TRBD1 as a possible D gene (6 bases). The CDR3 contains 13 residues. The germline V gene has CDR1 MRHNA and CDR2 SNTAGT. V dropped 2 bases and J dropped 8 bases, with 12 bases sitting between them. CDR3 DNA sequence: TGTGCCAGCAGTGACAGGGAGGGGGACGGCTACACCTTC. Translated: CASSDREGDGYTF.

The chain recombines TRBV11-2 with TRBJ1-1, with 7 bases fitting TRBD1. The J segment lost 1 base and the V segment lost 5 bases, leaving 10 bases of the junction unmatched. CDR3 length: 16 residues. CDR1 and CDR2 from the germline V gene are SGHAT and FQNNGV. CDR3 bases: TGTGCCAGCAGCCGCGGACAGGTAGGCCGGAACACTGAAGCTTTCTTT. The encoded protein is CASSRGQVGRNTEAFF.

The chain couples TRBV7-9 to TRBJ2-5, with a weak D call TRBD2 (6 bases). The V gene lost 6 bases and the J gene lost 2 bases, with 13 bases spanning the gap. This CDR3 is 14 amino acids long. In germline, CDR1 is SEHNR, CDR2 FQNEAQ (reference sequence). CDR3 loop: CASSFGGAQETQYF. Written as DNA, the CDR3 is TGTGCCAGCAGTTTCGGGGGAGCTCAAGAGACCCAGTACTTC. The complete variable domain, with remaining parts taken from reference TRBV7-9 and TRBJ2-5, reads DTGVSQNPRHKITKRGQNVTFRCDPISEHNRLYWYRQTLGQGPEFLTYFQNEAQLEKSRLLSDRFSAERPKGSFSTLEIQRTEQGDSAMYLCASSFGGAQETQYFGPGTRLLVL.

This sequence joins TRBV18 and TRBJ2-7, with 8 positions matching TRBD1. With V trimmed by 0 bases and J by 4 bases, 5 bases remained unmatched. Germline V gives CDR1 KGHSH, CDR2 LQKENI. The CDR3 is 15 residues long. The CDR3 is CASSPPQDRVYEQYF. DNA of the CDR3: TGTGCCAGCTCACCACCGCAGGACAGGGTGTACGAGCAGTACTTC.

This chain links TRBV27 with TRBJ2-7; D is perhaps TRBD1 (7 bases). The CDR3 consists of 16 residues. CDR1 and CDR2 (germline): MNHEY, SMNVEV (reference sequence). V was clipped by 5 bases and J by 1 base, with 18 bases between them. CDR3 sequence: CASSPLGGQLSYEQYF. The CDR3 DNA reads TGTGCCAGCAGTCCCCTGGGGGGACAGCTATCCTACGAGCAGTACTTC.

The chain employs TRBV5-6 and TRBJ2-7, with unresolved D. V shed 1 base and J shed 3 bases, with 8 bases lying between them. The germline V gene encodes CDR1 SGHDT and CDR2 YYEEEE. The CDR3 sequence is 13 residues long. CDR3 bases: TGTGCCAGCAGCTTGCAGACGGGCTACGAGCAGTACTTC. It encodes CASSLQTGYEQYF.

The CDR3 loop reads CASSLSQSILNTGELFF. The CDR3 DNA reads TGTGCCAGCAGCTTATCCCAGTCGATCTTGAACACCGGGGAGCTGTTTTTT. The chain couples TRBV7-3 to TRBJ2-2; D remains ambiguous. The CDR3 has 17 residues. V lost 2 bases to trimming and J lost 1 base, with 14 bases between them. Germline V gene data show CDR1 as SGHTA and CDR2 as FQGTGA.

This clone has a single count. V gene TRBV19 combines with J gene TRBJ2-1; TRBD1 matches 7 bases. CDR1 is LNHDA, CDR2 SQIVND, per germline (reference sequence). The V gene end was trimmed by 9 bases and the J gene end by 6 bases; junction bases not matched to a gene: 11. The CDR3 length is 14 residues. The CDR3 DNA reads as TGTGCCAGCACCACAGGGGCTCGGAGCAATGAGCAGTTCTTC. Translated, it gives CASTTGARSNEQFF.